The next 27 T cell receptor beta chains were all read from a single sample in a study of blood T cell repertoires in COVID-19. Sequencing was performed with immunoSEQ multiplex PCR; in TCRdb, only in-frame clones are kept and a portion is missing. The sample holds 150,000 to 200,000 clones; about 78% are singletons and the top ten take 17%. Sequencing input: PBMCs or T cells enriched from blood (not recorded which). These TCRs come from a woman in her fifties or sixties who had recovered from COVID-19.

This clone came up once. V gene TRBV28 combines with J gene TRBJ1-5, with D uncertain. The germline gives CDR1 MDHEN, CDR2 SYDVKM. Trimming took 7 bases from V and 9 from J, leaving 16 bases between them. The CDR3 contains 13 residues. This chain's CDR3 is CASISANSGPQHF. The CDR3 DNA sequence: TGTGCCAGCATCTCGGCCAACTCGGGGCCCCAGCATTTT.

The CDR3 coding sequence is TGTGCCAGCACCCCCAAGACTAGCGGAGATTACGAGCAGTACTTC. This codes for CASTPKTSGDYEQYF. The V gene is TRBV6-5, the J gene TRBJ2-7; 9 bases are shared with TRBD2. Germline V gives CDR1 MNHEY, CDR2 SVGAGI. This CDR3 has 15 amino acids. After removal of 7 bases from V and 4 bases from J, the junction contained 11 bases not matched to a gene.

The rearrangement uses TRBV7-8 and TRBJ2-3; TRBD2 is a possible D gene (6 bases). Germline-derived CDR1 and CDR2 are SGHVS and FQNEAQ. With 3 bases removed from V and 5 bases from J, the gap between germline ends came to 15 bases. CDR3 length: 15 residues. Written as DNA, the CDR3 is TGTGCCAGCAGCTTTGGGACTCAAGGGATAGATACGCAGTATTTT. It is translated as CASSFGTQGIDTQYF.

The chain couples TRBV7-9 to TRBJ1-3; possibly TRBD1 for D (6 bases). Trimming removed 3 bases from V and 0 bases from J, with 12 bases in between. This CDR3 spans 16 amino acids. Germline V CDR1 and CDR2: SEHNR, FQNEAQ (reference sequence). The CDR3 nucleotides are TGTGCCAGCAGCTTTGGACAGACCCTCTCTGGAAACACCATATATTTT. Translated, it gives CASSFGQTLSGNTIYF.

The rearrangement joins TRBV28 to TRBJ2-1, with TRBD2 matching over 9 bases. CDR3 length: 14 amino acids. The ends lost 5 bases at V and 12 bases at J; junction bases unmatched: 11. Germline assignment: CDR1 MDHEN and CDR2 SYDVKM. This CDR3 is CASSGRVAGVMQFF. CDR3 in DNA: TGTGCCAGCAGTGGTCGTGTAGCGGGAGTAATGCAGTTCTTC.

The rearrangement uses TRBV5-4 and TRBJ2-3; D is possibly TRBD2 (7 bases). Between the trimmed V and J ends, which lost 4 bases and 9 bases, there was a span of 21 bases. The length of the CDR3 is 15 residues. Germline CDR1 SGHNT, CDR2 YYREEE (reference sequence). Here the CDR3 reads CASSPSGKGGLTQYF. The DNA for the CDR3 is TGTGCCAGCAGCCCAAGCGGGAAAGGGGGTTTGACGCAGTATTTT.

The CDR3 spells CASTRGFSDRYGYTF. The CDR3 nucleotides read TGTGCCAGCACAAGGGGCTTCTCCGACCGCTATGGCTACACCTTC. The chain couples TRBV6-5 to TRBJ1-2; maybe TRBD1 (5 bases). Germline CDR1 and CDR2: MNHEY and SVGAGI. This CDR3 is 15 amino acids long. Deletions cut 7 bases from V and 4 bases from J, with 19 bases between.

The gene calls are TRBV7-2 and TRBJ2-3; unclear D gene. Germline CDR1 is SGHTA and CDR2 is FQGNSA. V lost 10 bases to trimming and J lost 0 bases, with 11 bases between them. CDR3 length: 13 residues. CDR3 protein: CATRSWSTDTQYF. The CDR3 coding sequence is TGTGCCACGAGGTCTTGGAGCACAGATACGCAGTATTTT.

This sequence joins TRBV7-2 and TRBJ2-7; 7 bases map to TRBD1. Germline CDR1 reads SGHTA; CDR2 reads FQGNSA. J gave up 2 bases and V 6 bases, and 10 bases lay outside the gene matches. The CDR3 covers 15 residues. The DNA of the CDR3 is TGTGCCAGCAGTCGCACCGGGACAGCTACCTACGAGCAGTACTTC. Protein sequence: CASSRTGTATYEQYF.

The chain has TRBV12-3 or TRBV12-4 and TRBJ2-7; weak D call: TRBD2 (6 bases). The CDR3 has 11 residues. V was shortened by 5 bases and J by 9 bases, with 11 bases between the two germline ends. CDR3 DNA sequence: TGTGCCAGCAGTGCTAGCGCGGTGCAGTACTTC. Translation: CASSASAVQYF.

This chain links TRBV28 with TRBJ1-5; no clear D. V was trimmed by 8 bases and J by 0 bases, leaving 11 bases between them. The CDR3 is 14 amino acids. CDR1 is MDHEN, CDR2 SYDVKM, per germline. The CDR3 region has the DNA TGTGCCAGCGTGCGCGGCGGTAGCAATCAGCCCCAGCATTTT. This sequence encodes CASVRGGSNQPQHF. Full variable domain (remainder filled in from reference TRBV28 and TRBJ1-5): DVKVTQSSRYLVKRTGEKVFLECVQDMDHENMFWYRQDPGLGLRLIYFSYDVKMKEKGDIPEGYSVSREKKERFSLILESASTNQTSMYLCASVRGGSNQPQHFGDGTRLSIL.

The V call is TRBV28, the J call TRBJ2-1, with 8 bases lining up with TRBD1. The CDR3 length is 14 residues. V dropped 5 bases and J dropped 1; count of bases not matched to a gene: 1. Germline lookup yields CDR1 MDHEN and CDR2 SYDVKM. CDR3 in amino acids: CASSRTGSYNEQFF. The CDR3 DNA sequence: TGTGCCAGCAGTAGGACAGGGTCCTACAATGAGCAGTTCTTC.

Note on this clone: Other DNA sequences from this sample encode an identical CDR3 as well. The chain uses TRBV18 and TRBJ2-1; 8 bases fit TRBD2. The CDR3 extends over 15 amino acids. In germline, CDR1 is KGHSH, CDR2 LQKENI. The V segment lost 0 bases and the J segment 7 bases; nucleotides outside the gene matches: 5. The CDR3 DNA follows: TGTGCCAGCTCACCACCAACGGGGGGGTTGAATGAGCAGTTCTTC. Its translation is CASSPPTGGLNEQFF.

Concerning this clone: Mismatch with germline at one junction end may stem from a read error. J is TRBJ2-1 and V is TRBV5-4; a possible D gene is TRBD2 (5 bases). Germline-derived CDR1 and CDR2 are SGHNT and YYREEE (reference sequence). The CDR3 is made up of 11 amino acids. CDR3 DNA sequence: TGTGCCAGCAGCCTGATGGGTCCCGGGATCTTC. This encodes CASSLMGPGIF.

This rearrangement joins TRBV19 to TRBJ1-4; 9 bases match TRBD1. V lost 0 bases and J lost 14; bases outside the gene matches: 10. The CDR3 is 15 residues long. CDR1 is LNHDA, CDR2 SQIVND, per germline (reference sequence). CDR3 amino acids: CASSIDWTGARGLFF. CDR3 in DNA: TGTGCCAGTAGTATAGACTGGACAGGGGCCCGGGGGCTGTTTTTT.

The chain couples TRBV19 to TRBJ2-7, with 10 nucleotides matching TRBD2. The V segment lost 5 bases and the J segment 4 bases; nucleotides outside the gene matches: 11. Germline assignment: CDR1 LNHDA and CDR2 SQIVND (reference sequence). The CDR3 has 16 amino acids. CDR3 loop: CASSPAPRTSGYEQYF. DNA for the CDR3: TGTGCCAGTAGTCCTGCTCCGCGGACTAGCGGATACGAGCAGTACTTC.

V and J are TRBV11-3 and TRBJ2-1; D may be TRBD2 (5 bases). The CDR3 runs to 15 residues. CDR1 and CDR2 (germline): SGHNT, YENEEA. V was trimmed by 5 bases and J by 8 bases, leaving 19 bases between them. CDR3: CASSPGGARGYEQFF. CDR3 sequence (DNA): TGTGCCAGCAGCCCCGGCGGCGCAAGAGGGTATGAGCAGTTCTTC.

About this clone: One end of the junction fails to match germline, which may point to a read error. The genes are TRBV5-4 and TRBJ2-4; D is possibly TRBD2 (5 bases). From germline, CDR1 is SGHNT and CDR2 YYREEE (reference sequence). CDR3 length: 12 residues. The CDR3 DNA follows: TGTGCCAGCAGCTTGGCCGGAGGCCCCGAGCACTTC. Its translation: CASSLAGGPEHF. Full variable domain (remainder filled in from reference TRBV5-4 and TRBJ2-4): ETGVTQSPTHLIKTRGQQVTLRCSSQSGHNTVSWYQQALGQGPQFIFQYYREEENGRGNFPPRFSGLQFPNYSSELNVNALELDDSALYLCASSLAGGPEHFGAGTRLSVL.

The count of this clone is one. J is TRBJ1-1 and V is TRBV5-1; D is ambiguous. Deletions cut 4 bases from V and 6 bases from J, with 19 bases between. This CDR3 contains 15 residues. The germline gives CDR1 SGHRS, CDR2 YFSETQ. In DNA form, the CDR3 reads TGCGCCAGCAGCCCTGACGCGGGTAATTTCCCTGAAGCTTTCTTT. Residues: CASSPDAGNFPEAFF.

The chain carries TRBV11-1 and TRBJ1-1; 7 nucleotides align to TRBD1. CDR1 is SGHAT, CDR2 FQDESV, per germline (reference sequence). CDR3 size: 16 residues. With V trimmed by 5 bases and J by 2 bases, 11 bases remained unmatched. The chain's CDR3 is CASSLLPTGLNTEAFF. CDR3 coding DNA: TGTGCCAGCAGCCTTCTCCCGACAGGGTTAAACACTGAAGCTTTCTTT.

The chain uses TRBV19 and TRBJ2-5; D is unclear. The CDR3 spans 13 residues. Trimming removed 3 bases from V and 5 bases from J, with 10 bases in between. The V gene's germline CDR1 is LNHDA and CDR2 SQIVND (reference sequence). The CDR3: CASSIGRTETQYF. CDR3 in DNA: TGTGCCAGTAGTATCGGTCGAACGGAGACCCAGTACTTC.

This chain connects TRBV10-3 to TRBJ1-3, with D possibly TRBD1 on 5 matching bases. This CDR3 spans 15 amino acids. V was pared by 6 bases and J by 0 bases, with 12 bases between. Looked up from germline, CDR1 is ENHRY and CDR2 is SYGVKD. The CDR3 DNA reads TGTGCCATCAGCGGACAAATGAGCTCTGGAAACACCATATATTTT. It yields the protein CAISGQMSSGNTIYF.

The genes are TRBV5-6 and TRBJ2-3, with D possibly matching TRBD2 (6 bases). CDR3 length equals 16 residues. Germline V CDR1 and CDR2: SGHDT, YYEEEE. The ends were cut back, 4 bases at V and 4 bases at J, with 19 bases in the middle. CDR3 loop: CASSLPPSVGSDTQYF. DNA of the CDR3: TGTGCCAGCAGCCTCCCGCCTAGCGTGGGATCAGATACGCAGTATTTT.

The V and J genes are TRBV21-1 and TRBJ2-5; TRBD1 is the table's D call, not checked against the DNA. TRBV21-1 is termed a pseudogene. The CDR3 contains 15 residues. The DNA for the CDR3 is TGTGCCAGCACCCTCAGACAGGGGGCGCCTGGGACCCAGTACTTC. It specifies CASTLRQGAPGTQYF.

Many counts were recorded for this clone. Other DNA sequences from this sample encode an identical CDR3 as well. The chain joins TRBV3-1 (or the pseudogene TRBV3-2) to TRBJ2-7; tentatively, D is TRBD2 (6 bases). The V and J ends lost 2 bases and 3 bases respectively, with 11 bases between them. Germline V CDR1 and CDR2: LGHDT, YNNKEL (reference sequence). This CDR3 spans 14 amino acids. The CDR3: CASSQLPGSYEQYF. The CDR3 DNA reads as TGTGCCAGCAGCCAACTTCCCGGGAGCTACGAGCAGTACTTC.

The genes are TRBV4-1 and TRBJ1-4, with D perhaps TRBD1 (5 bases). CDR3 length equals 16 residues. Trimming stripped 4 bases from V and 3 bases from J, with 15 bases between. CDR1 and CDR2 from the germline V gene are MGHRA and YSYEKL. The CDR3: CASSRSFRDANEKLFF. For the CDR3, the DNA is TGCGCCAGCAGCCGAAGTTTCAGGGATGCTAATGAAAAACTGTTTTTT.

V is TRBV30 and J is TRBJ1-5; 8 bases are shared with TRBD1. The CDR3 consists of 15 residues. Germline V CDR1 and CDR2: GTSNPN, SVGIG (reference sequence). V dropped 0 bases and J dropped 7; count of bases not matched to a gene: 8. The CDR3 is CAWSVGTGYQQPQHF. The CDR3, as DNA: TGTGCCTGGAGTGTAGGGACAGGATACCAGCAGCCCCAGCATTTT. Supplemented by reference TRBV30 and TRBJ1-5, the full variable domain reads SQTIHQWPATLVQPVGSPLSLECTVEGTSNPNLYWYRQAAGRGLQLLFYSVGIGQISSEVPQNLSASRPQDRQFILSSKKLLLSDSGFYLCAWSVGTGYQQPQHFGDGTRLSIL.